Below, one T cell receptor beta chain is given with its context. This was the immunoSEQ v3 assay. The method was immunoSEQ multiplex PCR; TCRdb's version includes in-frame clones alone and lacks a portion of them. The sample records tens of thousands of clones, 80% to 90% being singletons. Indicated time point: pre-treatment sample, taken before nivolumab and TIL therapy. The sample originates from a study of TIL therapy for anti-PD-1-resistant metastatic lung cancer. The source of this sequence is a person between 30 and 79 years old with non-small cell lung cancer. This specimen was blood, taken at baseline.

The CDR3 sequence: CASSRETSFEQYF. CDR3 in DNA: TGTGCCAGCAGCAGGGAAACTAGTTTCGAGCAGTACTTC. The rearrangement links TRBV5-4 to TRBJ2-7; D is perhaps TRBD2 (5 bases). Looked up from germline, CDR1 is SGHNT and CDR2 is YYREEE (reference sequence). The V end lost 4 bases, the J end lost 6 bases, and 14 bases lay between the germline ends. The CDR3 runs to 13 residues.